This T cell receptor (beta chain) was recovered during a study of blood T cell repertoires in COVID-19. Overall study: Material from acute and convalescent COVID-19 was sourced from the United States, Italy and Spain. PBMCs, B-cell-depleted T cells, or T cells were the source of the cDNA or gDNA that made up the material.

CDR3 length: 15 residues. Germline V lookup: CDR1 SGHTA, CDR2 FQGNSA. Trimming removed 1 base at V and 7 bases at J, with 14 bases between. In the source study's methods: Using reference gene primer amplification, nucleated cell counts were estimated. The table came from immunoSEQ multiplex PCR; TCRdb's copy has only in-frame clones and leaves some out. Clone size and the V and J calls come from that table; the DNA yielded D and trimming. The data hold about 210,000 clones, with roughly four fifths observed a single time. The gene calls are TRBV7-2 and TRBJ2-1; weak D call: TRBD2 (6 bases). The TCR comes from a woman between 40 and 55 years old with acute or convalescent COVID-19. The sample comprised peripheral blood. CDR3 residues: CASSLVAVLGNEQFF. As DNA, the CDR3 is TGTGCCAGCAGCTTAGTAGCGGTCTTGGGTAATGAGCAGTTCTTC.